The rows below give T cell receptor beta chains drawn from one sample of a study of vaccination and CD4 T cells after COVID-19. Each CDR3 protein is one row after TCRdb ran MiXCR on the PCR reads. The sample lists approximately 20,000 distinct CDR3 sequences; roughly 31% were seen once. Their recognized antigens are unknown. The material sequenced was cultured CD4+ T cells from blood. All receptors derive from a human donor with COVID-19. Each CDR3 is given with its conserved first and last residue. Each record gives: V gene, D gene, J gene, CDR3 protein. D genes are given only for firm matches.

V: TRBV9; D: NA; J: TRBJ1-1; CDR3: CASSAQGENTEAFF
V: TRBV6-1; D: NA; J: TRBJ2-2; CDR3: CVSSEFQGRTGELFF
V: TRBV24-1; D: NA; J: TRBJ1-2; CDR3: CATSDPGRGYGYTF
V: TRBV12-3/TRBV12-4; D: NA; J: TRBJ2-7; CDR3: CASSLIAGSYEQYF
V: TRBV20-1; D: NA; J: TRBJ1-5; CDR3: CSARKGEGIGGNQPQHF
V: TRBV18; D: TRBD1; J: TRBJ2-2; CDR3: CASSATGITGELFF
V: TRBV12-3/TRBV12-4; D: NA; J: TRBJ2-2; CDR3: CASSLTSVHTGELFF
V: TRBV12-2; D: NA; J: TRBJ2-7; CDR3: CASRLAIENRGGYEQYF
V: TRBV27; D: NA; J: TRBJ1-1; CDR3: CASRSQGLNTEAFF
V: TRBV7-2; D: NA; J: TRBJ2-7; CDR3: CASSLGTTPYEQYF
V: TRBV19; D: NA; J: TRBJ2-5; CDR3: CASSIDRRQETQYF
V: TRBV5-1; D: NA; J: TRBJ1-2; CDR3: CASSFGLGYTF
V: TRBV6-5; D: NA; J: TRBJ1-5; CDR3: CASSYSKQEGQPQHF
V: TRBV6-1; D: NA; J: TRBJ1-5; CDR3: CASSPPPASFTGDATQHF
V: TRBV12-5; D: NA; J: TRBJ1-5; CDR3: CASGFSVNQPQHF
V: TRBV7-8; D: NA; J: TRBJ2-7; CDR3: CASRPGWRPYEQYF
V: TRBV6-5; D: NA; J: TRBJ1-1; CDR3: CASSYSGWGGEAFF
V: TRBV5-1; D: NA; J: TRBJ1-2; CDR3: CASSLAGNGYTF
V: TRBV20-1; D: NA; J: TRBJ1-3; CDR3: CSARVGNTIYF
V: TRBV2; D: NA; J: TRBJ1-5; CDR3: CASSGRGVQPQHF
V: TRBV20-1; D: NA; J: TRBJ1-5; CDR3: CSARDPLGYSNQPQHF
V: TRBV20-1; D: NA; J: TRBJ2-3; CDR3: CSAGERAGATDTQYF
V: TRBV14; D: NA; J: TRBJ1-2; CDR3: CASSQSPVGNYGYTF
V: TRBV10-2; D: NA; J: TRBJ1-6; CDR3: CASSVQSGEGSPLHF
V: TRBV30; D: TRBD1; J: TRBJ1-2; CDR3: CAWSVGRQGVYGYTF
V: TRBV9; D: TRBD2; J: TRBJ2-2; CDR3: CASSVHETGRPDGELFF
V: TRBV5-1; D: TRBD2; J: TRBJ2-5; CDR3: CASWGLPDGETQYF
V: TRBV16; D: TRBD1; J: TRBJ2-7; CDR3: CASSTAGQETYEQYF
V: TRBV5-4; D: NA; J: TRBJ2-3; CDR3: CASSLDFTDTDTQYF
V: TRBV16; D: NA; J: TRBJ2-5; CDR3: CASSQWQGQETQYF
V: TRBV20-1; D: TRBD1; J: TRBJ2-2; CDR3: CSARIGTGYNTGELFF
V: TRBV27; D: NA; J: TRBJ2-7; CDR3: CASRPFVAYEQYF
V: TRBV12-3/TRBV12-4; D: TRBD1; J: TRBJ2-7; CDR3: CASRDRSSSYEQYF
V: TRBV7-2; D: TRBD1; J: TRBJ2-7; CDR3: CASSLVGTGTSYEQYF
V: TRBV6-2/TRBV6-3; D: TRBD2; J: TRBJ2-1; CDR3: CASITGGGASEQFF